These 7 T cell receptor beta chains were all obtained from the same sample, sequenced in a study of blood T cell repertoires in COVID-19. The assay was immunoSEQ multiplex PCR, and TCRdb's table has in-frame clones only and misses some. The repertoire holds roughly 150,000 clones, with more than 65% as singletons. Specimen: peripheral blood. The source of these receptors is a woman older than 75 with acute or convalescent COVID-19.

J is TRBJ2-7 and V is TRBV7-9; 7 positions agree with TRBD1. J was trimmed by 0 bases and V by 8 bases; bases with no gene match: 4. The length of the CDR3 is 13 residues. The V gene's germline CDR1 is SEHNR and CDR2 FQNEAQ (reference sequence). The chain's CDR3 is CASLRDSSYEQYF. CDR3 coding DNA: TGTGCCAGCTTACGGGACAGCTCCTACGAGCAGTACTTC.

V is TRBV5-6 and J is TRBJ2-1; D ambiguous. The CDR3 is 13 amino acids. V was cut by 1 base and J by 9 bases, with 11 bases left in between. CDR1 and CDR2 from the germline V gene are SGHDT and YYEEEE. CDR3 sequence (DNA): TGTGCCAGCAGCTTGCAGCGATCTAGTGAGCAGTTCTTC. Its translation: CASSLQRSSEQFF.

The chain combines TRBV5-5 with TRBJ2-7, with 7 positions matching TRBD1. The ends lost 4 bases at V and 3 bases at J; junction bases unmatched: 7. The length of the CDR3 is 14 residues. In germline, CDR1 is SGHKS, CDR2 YYEKEE (reference sequence). This chain's CDR3 is CASSLGQELYEQYF. CDR3 DNA: TGTGCCAGCAGCCTCGGACAGGAACTCTACGAGCAGTACTTC.

The sample holds a few counts of this clone. This sequence joins TRBV6-5 and TRBJ1-6; TRBD1 matches at 7 bases. Germline V gene sequence: CDR1 MNHEY, CDR2 SVGAGI. After removal of 6 bases from V and 4 bases from J, the junction contained 3 bases not matched to a gene. CDR3 size: 14 residues. The CDR3 DNA reads TGTGCCAGCAGGTCGGGACAGTATAATTCACCCCTCCACTTT. It codes for CASRSGQYNSPLHF.

This clone was seen a few times. The chain has TRBV28 and TRBJ1-1; perhaps TRBD1 as D (6 bases). Germline CDR1 reads MDHEN; CDR2 reads SYDVKM. CDR3 length equals 15 residues. V was pared by 2 bases and J by 2 bases, with 12 bases between. The CDR3 protein is CASSLPTGSNTEAFF. The DNA of the CDR3 is TGTGCCAGCAGTTTACCGACAGGATCTAACACTGAAGCTTTCTTT.

The chain uses TRBV28 and TRBJ2-7, with TRBD1 matching over 9 bases. This CDR3 spans 16 amino acids. After removal of 7 bases from V and 4 bases from J, the junction contained 14 bases not matched to a gene. Germline CDR1 reads MDHEN; CDR2 reads SYDVKM. The CDR3 loop is CASTLVRDRAVYEQYF. In DNA form, the CDR3 reads TGTGCCAGCACCCTCGTCCGGGACAGGGCCGTTTACGAGCAGTACTTC.

This clone came up a few times. The chain combines TRBV21-1 with TRBJ2-3; TRBD1 is the table's D call, not checked against the DNA. TRBV21-1 is assigned pseudogene status. The CDR3 has 19 amino acids. In DNA, the CDR3 is TGTGCCAGCAGCAAAGGGACACCCACAGGGCCCTTCACAGCGGATACGCAGTATTTT. Translation gives CASSKGTPTGPFTADTQYF.